This T cell receptor beta chain originates from a study of CD8+ T cells in alopecia areata. Study-wide results and limits: Across lesional scalp, and particularly alopecia totalis/universalis, clonality surpassed that of normal scalp.

There are 14 residues in the CDR3. V shed 0 bases and J shed 6 bases, with 11 bases lying between them. The germline V gene encodes CDR1 KGHSH and CDR2 LQKENI. Following RNA extraction, reverse transcription yielded cDNA that acted as the sequencing template. Profiled with immunoSEQ multiplex PCR; TCRdb holds only in-frame clones, not every one. The data hold 250,000 to 350,000 clones, with 60% observed a single time. Comment on this clone: Its specificity is unknown.

Treatment reported: oral pan-JAK inhibitor, 5-10 mg twice daily. Alopecia areata patients provided lesional scalp punch biopsies and peripheral blood. Cell sorting was applied to PBMCs, and CD4+ and CD8+ T cells were collected. The source is a human donor with alopecia areata. The V gene is TRBV18, the J gene TRBJ1-2; D not certain. Sequences were derived from CD4+ T cells sorted from blood, sampled at roughly week 53, from a patient treated with tofacitinib. CDR3 sequence reads: CASSPPGRIDGYTF. In DNA, the CDR3 is TGTGCCAGCTCACCACCGGGAAGGATAGATGGCTACACCTTC.